A single sample is the source of the 24 T cell receptor beta chains below, sequenced in a study of CD8+ T cells in alopecia areata. Reverse transcription of extracted RNA yielded cDNA, which provided the sequencing template. Here immunoSEQ multiplex PCR was the method, and the copy in TCRdb shows in-frame clones only, minus some. The sample lists approximately 150,000 clones; roughly 48% were seen once. Sequenced sample: CD4+ T cells sorted from blood. These receptors all stem from a human donor with alopecia areata.

This clone was counted only a few times. The chain carries TRBV5-1 and TRBJ2-7, with 11 bases that match TRBD2. With V trimmed by 4 bases and J by 2 bases, 5 bases remained unmatched. In germline, CDR1 is SGHRS, CDR2 YFSETQ. The CDR3 runs 15 residues. This CDR3 is CASSMLAGGTYEQYF. The CDR3 DNA is TGCGCCAGCAGCATGCTAGCGGGAGGCACCTACGAGCAGTACTTC.

V gene TRBV29-1 combines with J gene TRBJ1-1; D may be TRBD1 (5 bases). V lost 4 bases and J 0 bases, leaving 12 bases between the germline ends. Germline CDR1 is SQVTM and CDR2 is ANQGSEA. This CDR3 has 14 residues. In nucleotides, the CDR3 is TGCAGCGTTGCCGTGGGACCGATGAACACTGAAGCTTTCTTT. Protein: CSVAVGPMNTEAFF.

The chain links TRBV5-6 to TRBJ2-1; D possibly matches TRBD1 or TRBD2 (5 bases each). The CDR3 contains 14 residues. Germline CDR1 and CDR2: SGHDT and YYEEEE. V lost 2 bases and J 12 bases, leaving 18 bases between the germline ends. CDR3 sequence reads: CASSFGDQAYSQFF. The CDR3 nucleotides read TGTGCCAGCAGCTTTGGGGACCAAGCATATTCGCAGTTCTTC.

The chain has TRBV6-5 and TRBJ2-5, with a possible D match to TRBD2 (5 bases). The CDR3 contains 13 residues. The germline CDR1 and CDR2 sequences are MNHEY and SVGAGI. V gave up 5 bases and J gave up 1 base, with 8 bases separating them. The CDR3 nucleotides read TGTGCCAGCAGTGACGGGATCCAAGAGACCCAGTACTTC. Amino acids: CASSDGIQETQYF.

The chain couples TRBV27 to TRBJ2-3, with 11 bases matching TRBD2. V shed 10 bases, J shed 4 bases, and the junction held 7 bases outside the gene matches. The CDR3 sequence is 14 residues long. Germline-derived CDR1 and CDR2 are MNHEY and SMNVEV (reference sequence). The CDR3 protein is CATKRLAGPDTQYF. Here the CDR3 DNA reads TGTGCCACCAAGAGACTAGCGGGACCAGATACGCAGTATTTT.

The chain employs TRBV29-1 and TRBJ2-5, with 10 bases lining up with TRBD1. Looked up from germline, CDR1 is SQVTM and CDR2 is ANQGSEA. After removal of 1 base from V and 5 bases from J, the junction contained 4 bases not matched to a gene. This CDR3 has 14 residues. CDR3 in amino acids: CSVEATGGYETQYF. The CDR3 coding sequence is TGCAGCGTTGAAGCGACAGGGGGCTACGAGACCCAGTACTTC.

J is TRBJ1-2 and V is TRBV5-1; 10 nucleotides match TRBD1. V was pared by 7 bases and J by 3 bases, with 9 bases of the junction left unmatched. Germline V lookup: CDR1 SGHRS, CDR2 YFSETQ. The CDR3 sequence is 15 residues long. CDR3 loop: CASRMGQGFDYGYTF. The CDR3 coding sequence is TGCGCCAGCCGTATGGGACAGGGGTTCGACTATGGCTACACCTTC.

V is TRBV30 and J is TRBJ1-5; possibly TRBD1 for D (6 bases). CDR1 and CDR2 from the germline V gene are GTSNPN and SVGIG (reference sequence). The CDR3 length is 13 residues. Deletions cut 2 bases from V and 3 bases from J, with 8 bases between. The CDR3 sequence is CAWSHRANQPQHF. The CDR3 DNA sequence: TGTGCCTGGAGTCACAGGGCCAATCAGCCCCAGCATTTT.

This chain joins TRBV15 and TRBJ2-5, with D uncertain. In germline, CDR1 is LNHNV, CDR2 YYDKDF (reference sequence). The length of the CDR3 is 11 residues. The V end was cut by 3 bases, the J end by 1 base, with 0 bases between. The CDR3 loop is CATSSQETQYF. In nucleotides, the CDR3 is TGTGCCACCAGCAGCCAAGAGACCCAGTACTTC.

The rearrangement links TRBV2 to TRBJ2-5; D is possibly TRBD1 (5 bases). This CDR3 is built from 14 residues. CDR1 and CDR2 from the germline V gene are SNHLY and FYNNEI. V shed 5 bases and J shed 1 base, with 11 bases lying between them. CDR3 amino acids: CASSRGLLQETQYF. Here the CDR3 DNA reads TGTGCCAGCAGTAGGGGTCTCCTCCAAGAGACCCAGTACTTC.

This chain links TRBV5-1 with TRBJ1-5; D gene unclear. This CDR3 has 19 residues. V lost 0 bases to trimming and J lost 2 bases, with 21 bases between them. The germline gives CDR1 SGHRS, CDR2 YFSETQ. The CDR3 loop reads CASSLDPGSWLDGNQPQHF. Written as DNA, the CDR3 is TGCGCCAGCAGCTTGGACCCGGGATCCTGGCTCGATGGCAATCAGCCCCAGCATTTT.

The chain links TRBV28 to TRBJ2-7; 7 bases are shared with TRBD1. The CDR3 is 13 residues long. The germline gives CDR1 MDHEN, CDR2 SYDVKM. J gave up 6 bases and V 1 base, and 3 bases lay outside the gene matches. CDR3 protein: CASSLSTGIEQYF. CDR3 DNA sequence: TGTGCCAGCAGTTTATCGACAGGGATCGAGCAGTACTTC.

This clone was observed a handful of times. The V and J genes are TRBV28 and TRBJ2-1; weak D call: TRBD2 (6 bases). CDR1 is MDHEN, CDR2 SYDVKM, per germline. The CDR3 runs 15 residues. Trimming took off 6 bases at V and 4 bases at J, with 16 bases between the two ends. CDR3 residues: CASSVVGGWYNEQFF. DNA for the CDR3: TGTGCCAGCAGCGTCGTGGGAGGATGGTACAATGAGCAGTTCTTC.

This clone has more than one count but fewer than ten. V usage is TRBV5-1 and J usage is TRBJ2-7, with TRBD1 as a possible D gene (5 bases). Germline CDR1 reads SGHRS; CDR2 reads YFSETQ. The germline V and J ends were trimmed by 5 bases and 3 bases, with 6 bases remaining between them. The CDR3 spans 11 residues. The CDR3 DNA sequence: TGCGCCAGCAGAGGGGTCTACGAGCAGTACTTC. This gives the protein CASRGVYEQYF.

J is TRBJ1-1 and V is TRBV25-1; unclear D gene. CDR1 is MGHDK, CDR2 SYGVNS, per germline. Trimming shortened V by 6 bases and J by 4 bases, and 6 bases separated the two germline ends. This CDR3 comprises 11 residues. The chain's CDR3 is CASRGGTEAFF. The CDR3 coding sequence is TGTGCCAGCAGGGGAGGCACTGAAGCTTTCTTT.

The rearrangement links TRBV6-5 to TRBJ2-5; D unclear. Germline loops: CDR1 MNHEY, CDR2 SVGAGI. V was cut by 6 bases and J by 5 bases, with 13 bases left in between. This CDR3 contains 13 residues. The CDR3 DNA sequence: TGTGCCAGCAGCGTGAGACTGGGGGAGACCCAGTACTTC. Residues: CASSVRLGETQYF.

This chain links TRBV6-5 with TRBJ2-5, with D maybe TRBD2 (7 bases). V lost 2 bases, J lost 5 bases, and 15 bases lay in between. This CDR3 has 15 amino acids. CDR1 MNHEY and CDR2 SVGAGI come from the germline V gene. For the CDR3, the DNA is TGTGCCAGCAGTTACGGGGGGGCCCTCGTGGAGACCCAGTACTTC. Its protein product is CASSYGGALVETQYF.

This clone was detected only a few times. CDR3 protein: CASSFGRGTQYF. The DNA for the CDR3 is TGTGCCAGCAGTTTTGGCAGGGGTACGCAGTATTTT. This chain links TRBV28 with TRBJ2-3, with D tentatively TRBD1 (6 bases). Germline CDR1 reads MDHEN; CDR2 reads SYDVKM. This CDR3 is 12 amino acids long. V was pared by 3 bases and J by 8 bases, with 9 bases between. Looking up the rest from reference TRBV28 and TRBJ2-3 gives the full variable domain: DVKVTQSSRYLVKRTGEKVFLECVQDMDHENMFWYRQDPGLGLRLIYFSYDVKMKEKGDIPEGYSVSREKKERFSLILESASTNQTSMYLCASSFGRGTQYFGPGTRLTVL.

The V call is TRBV29-1, the J call TRBJ2-1; D is ambiguous. The germline V gene has CDR1 SQVTM and CDR2 ANQGSEA. The CDR3 has 13 amino acids. The V gene lost 3 bases and the J gene lost 2 bases, with 8 bases spanning the gap. In nucleotides, the CDR3 is TGCAGCGTTGACAGAGGCCCCTACAATGAGCAGTTCTTC. This codes for CSVDRGPYNEQFF.

This chain joins TRBV14 and TRBJ2-1; TRBD2 agrees at 11 bases. Unmatched junction bases numbered 4, after V lost 5 bases and J lost 4 bases. This CDR3 region has 15 residues. Germline CDR1 is SGHDN and CDR2 is FVKESK. The CDR3 DNA is TGTGCCAGCAGCGAAGGGACTAGCGGATACAATGAGCAGTTCTTC. Its translation: CASSEGTSGYNEQFF.

V usage is TRBV29-1 and J usage is TRBJ2-7; D assignment may be TRBD1 or TRBD2 (5 bases each). CDR1 and CDR2 from the germline V gene are SQVTM and ANQGSEA. V shed 2 bases and J shed 0 bases, with 14 bases lying between them. The CDR3 length is 15 residues. The CDR3 region has the DNA TGCAGCGTTGAACCTTTAAAGGGGAGCTCCTACGAGCAGTACTTC. It yields the protein CSVEPLKGSSYEQYF.

This clone was seen only a few times. The rearrangement uses TRBV29-1 and TRBJ2-5; the D is unclear. V was pared by 5 bases and J by 2 bases, with 12 bases between. There are 13 residues in the CDR3. CDR1 is SQVTM, CDR2 ANQGSEA, per germline. CDR3 sequence (DNA): TGCAGCGTTAAGGGCAGGATGCAAGAGACCCAGTACTTC. Protein sequence: CSVKGRMQETQYF.

This chain links TRBV5-1 with TRBJ2-1; no clear D gene. Germline CDR1 is SGHRS and CDR2 is YFSETQ. Trimming removed 0 bases at V and 10 bases at J, with 8 bases between. The CDR3 sequence is 12 residues long. The CDR3 region has the DNA TGCGCCAGCAGCTTGGTTCAAGGCGAGCAGTTCTTC. This gives the protein CASSLVQGEQFF.

A few counts support this clone. The chain links TRBV15 to TRBJ2-5; TRBD1 aligns across 8 bases. Trimming took 0 bases from V and 5 from J; bases not matched to a gene: 5. There are 15 residues in the CDR3. Germline V gene lookup returns CDR1 LNHNV and CDR2 YYDKDF (reference sequence). Written as DNA, the CDR3 is TGTGCCACCAGCAGAGACCAGGGGGCTCAGGAGACCCAGTACTTC. Protein product: CATSRDQGAQETQYF. Using reference TRBV15 and TRBJ2-5 for the parts outside the CDR3, the full variable domain is DAMVIQNPRYQVTQFGKPVTLSCSQTLNHNVMYWYQQKSSQAPKLLFHYYDKDFNNEADTPDNFQSRRPNTSFCFLDIRSPGLGDTAMYLCATSRDQGAQETQYFGPGTRLLVL.